This T cell receptor (beta chain) is drawn from a study of OX40 agonist ivuxolimab in advanced cancers. General study results and limits: At 0.1-3.0 mg/kg, partial responders had clonal expansion among the lowest observed. The antigens recognized by the expanded peripheral T cells, that is their antigen specificity, were not determined.

Sampling of blood occurred at baseline, cycle 4 day 1, and cycle 7 day 1. This clone is a singleton in its sample. The antigen is not known. The repertoire was sequenced with immunoSEQ multiplex PCR; TCRdb's copy has only in-frame clones and lacks some. The table lists roughly 60,000 clones, roughly 89% of them singletons. The CDR3 covers 16 residues. The V and J ends lost 4 bases and 1 base respectively, with 18 bases between them. Germline CDR1 SGHNT, CDR2 YYREEE (reference sequence). The genes are TRBV5-4 and TRBJ2-7; D is ambiguous. The sequencing used CD4+ or CD8+ T cells sorted from blood, collected in a trial of the OX40 agonist ivuxolimab. The sequence was collected from an adult with an advanced solid tumor such as melanoma, head and neck, liver or kidney cancer. The CDR3 DNA follows: TGTGCCAGCAGCGCCGACTGGACCCGACGATCCTACGAGCAGTACTTC. Translating it yields CASSADWTRRSYEQYF.